Below, one T cell receptor beta chain is given with its context. This specimen comes from a study of blood T cell repertoires in COVID-19. About the research overall: The analysed material was cDNA or gDNA that came from T cells, B-cell-depleted T cells, or PBMCs.

Per the authors' pipeline: The assay estimated nucleated cells by amplifying reference gene primers. The method was immunoSEQ multiplex PCR; TCRdb's version includes in-frame clones alone and lacks a portion of them. V and J calls and clone size are copied from that table; D and trimming were computed from the DNA. The sample holds about 250,000 clones, 89% seen once. Input material: peripheral blood. This clonotype was obtained from a middle-aged woman who had recovered from COVID-19.

The CDR3 loop reads CASSATSGGAQADTQYF. DNA for the CDR3: TGTGCCAGCAGTGCGACTAGCGGGGGGGCCCAGGCAGATACGCAGTATTTT. This chain joins TRBV6-1 and TRBJ2-3; TRBD2 matches at 14 bases. The germline V gene encodes CDR1 MNHNS and CDR2 SASEGT. The CDR3 runs 17 residues. V lost 4 bases to trimming and J lost 4 bases; unmatched junction nucleotides: 7.